This TCR beta chain was recovered during a study of T cells in Graves' hyperthyroidism and ophthalmopathy. The study's findings and limits: The blood repertoire included most of the expanded thyroid clonotypes above 0.001. Ophthalmopathy was separated from stable hyperthyroidism by a 13 V-J model.

There are 16 residues in the CDR3. Trimming took 4 bases from V and 1 from J; bases not matched to a gene: 7. Germline assignment: CDR1 SNHLY and CDR2 FYNNEI. Among ophthalmopathy patients, the Clinical Activity Score reached at least 3, the NOSPECS grade reached at least 4, and duration remained under 3 months. Source material for PBMCs was roughly 10 ml fresh peripheral blood. This clonotype was detected only a few times. Its antigen remains unknown. Amplification targeted TCR beta CDR3 regions from RNA transcripts. Researchers ran a first-round RT-PCR on the TCR CDR3 using the HTBI primer set. TCRdb independently ran MiXCR on the multiplex PCR reads; one entry per CDR3 protein. In the table there are around 600,000 distinct CDR3 sequences, about 14% of which are singletons.

The chain joins TRBV2 to TRBJ2-5; 9 nucleotides agree with TRBD1. This clonotype was sampled from a woman aged 18-29 years with Graves' ophthalmopathy. The sequencing sample was made of blood. This chain's CDR3 is CASSGPGTGPQETQYF. For the CDR3, the DNA is TGTGCCAGCAGTGGTCCCGGGACAGGGCCCCAAGAGACCCAGTACTTC.